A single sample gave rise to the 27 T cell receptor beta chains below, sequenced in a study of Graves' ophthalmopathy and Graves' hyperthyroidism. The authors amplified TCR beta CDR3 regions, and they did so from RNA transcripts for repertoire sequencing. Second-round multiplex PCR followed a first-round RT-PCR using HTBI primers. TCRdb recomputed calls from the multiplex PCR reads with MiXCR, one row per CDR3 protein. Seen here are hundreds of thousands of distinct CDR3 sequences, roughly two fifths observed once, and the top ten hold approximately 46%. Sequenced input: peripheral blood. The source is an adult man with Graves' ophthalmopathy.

In DNA, the CDR3 is TGCAGCGTAGGGCACAACTCCTACGAGCAGTACTTC. It specifies CSVGHNSYEQYF. The rearrangement uses TRBV29-1 and TRBJ2-7; no definite D call. With 6 bases removed from V and 0 bases from J, the gap between germline ends came to 9 bases. Germline CDR1 SQVTM, CDR2 ANQGSEA. This CDR3 is 12 amino acids long.

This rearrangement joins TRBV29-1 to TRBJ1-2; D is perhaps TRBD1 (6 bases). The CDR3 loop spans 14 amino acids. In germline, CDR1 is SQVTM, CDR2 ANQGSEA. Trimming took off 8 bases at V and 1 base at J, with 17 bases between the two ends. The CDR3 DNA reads TGCAGCTCGGGACGGGGGGCGTATAACTATGGCTACACCTTC. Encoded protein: CSSGRGAYNYGYTF. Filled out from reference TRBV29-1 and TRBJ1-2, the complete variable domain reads SAVISQKPSRDICQRGTSLTIQCQVDSQVTMMFWYRQQPGQSLTLIATANQGSEATYESGFVIDKFPISRPNLTFSTLTVSNMSPEDSSIYLCSSGRGAYNYGYTFGSGTRLTVV.

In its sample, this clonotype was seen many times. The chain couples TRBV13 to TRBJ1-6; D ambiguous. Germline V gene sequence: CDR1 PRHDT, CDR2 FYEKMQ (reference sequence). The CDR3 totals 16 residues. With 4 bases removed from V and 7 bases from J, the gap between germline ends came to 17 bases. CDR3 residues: CASSSTDGASNSPLHF. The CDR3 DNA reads TGTGCCAGCAGCTCAACGGACGGAGCGTCAAATTCACCCCTCCACTTT.

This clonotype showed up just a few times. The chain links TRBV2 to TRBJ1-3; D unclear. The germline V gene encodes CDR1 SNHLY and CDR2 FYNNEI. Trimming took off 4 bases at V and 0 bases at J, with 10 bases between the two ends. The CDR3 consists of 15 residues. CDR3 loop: CASSGHRFSGNTIYF. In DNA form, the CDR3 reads TGTGCCAGCAGTGGGCACAGATTCTCTGGAAACACCATATATTTT.

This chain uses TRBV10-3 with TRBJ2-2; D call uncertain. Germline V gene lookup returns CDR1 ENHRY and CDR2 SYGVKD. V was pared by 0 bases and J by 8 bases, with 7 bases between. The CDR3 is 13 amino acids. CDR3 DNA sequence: TGTGCCATCAGTGAGTCGGTCCAGGGGGAGCTGTTTTTT. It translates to CAISESVQGELFF.

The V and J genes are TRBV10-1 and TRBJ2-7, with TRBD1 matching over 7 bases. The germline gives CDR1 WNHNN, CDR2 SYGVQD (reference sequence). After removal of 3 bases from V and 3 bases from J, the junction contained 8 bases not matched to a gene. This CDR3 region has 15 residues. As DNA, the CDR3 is TGCGCCAGCAGTGAATACGGGACAGCTATCTACGAGCAGTACTTC. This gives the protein CASSEYGTAIYEQYF.

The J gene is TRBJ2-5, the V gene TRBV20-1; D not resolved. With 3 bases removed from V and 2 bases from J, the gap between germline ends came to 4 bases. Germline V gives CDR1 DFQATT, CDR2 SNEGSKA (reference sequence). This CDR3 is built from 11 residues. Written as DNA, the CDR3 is TGCAGTGCTAGCAAGCAAGAGACCCAGTACTTC. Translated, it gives CSASKQETQYF.

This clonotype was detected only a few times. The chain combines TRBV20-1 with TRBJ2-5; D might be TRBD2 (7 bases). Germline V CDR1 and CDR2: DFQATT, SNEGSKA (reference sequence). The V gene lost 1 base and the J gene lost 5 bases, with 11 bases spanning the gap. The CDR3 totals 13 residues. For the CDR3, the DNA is TGCAGTGCTAGAGGGGAGGGGGTGGAGACCCAGTACTTC. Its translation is CSARGEGVETQYF.

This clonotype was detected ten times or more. CDR3 residues: CASSLRQGRYGYTF. CDR3 DNA sequence: TGTGCCAGCAGCTTAAGACAGGGGAGATATGGCTACACCTTC. This chain joins TRBV6-5 and TRBJ1-2; the match to TRBD1 covers 8 bases. From germline, CDR1 is MNHEY and CDR2 SVGAGI. V lost 6 bases to trimming and J lost 5 bases; unmatched junction nucleotides: 8. The CDR3 runs 14 residues.

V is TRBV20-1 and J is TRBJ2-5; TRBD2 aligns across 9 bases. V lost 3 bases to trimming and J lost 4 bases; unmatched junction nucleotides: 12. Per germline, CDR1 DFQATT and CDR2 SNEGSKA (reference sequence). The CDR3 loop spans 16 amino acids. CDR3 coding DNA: TGCAGTGCTAGCGATTTTGCTAGCGGGATCCTAGAGACCCAGTACTTC. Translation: CSASDFASGILETQYF.

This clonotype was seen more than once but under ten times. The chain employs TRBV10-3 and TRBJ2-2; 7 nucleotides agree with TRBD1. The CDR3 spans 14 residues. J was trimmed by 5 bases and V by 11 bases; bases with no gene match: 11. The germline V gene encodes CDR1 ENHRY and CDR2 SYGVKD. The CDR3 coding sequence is TGTGCCGGGGAGACAGACAGGGAGACCGGGGAGCTGTTTTTT. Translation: CAGETDRETGELFF.

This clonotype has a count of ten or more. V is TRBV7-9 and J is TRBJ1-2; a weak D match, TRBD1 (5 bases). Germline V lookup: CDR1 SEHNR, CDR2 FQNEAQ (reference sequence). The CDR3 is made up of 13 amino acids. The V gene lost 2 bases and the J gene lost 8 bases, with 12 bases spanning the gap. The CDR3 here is CASSLWVGDGYTF. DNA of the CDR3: TGTGCCAGCAGCTTATGGGTTGGGGACGGCTACACCTTC.

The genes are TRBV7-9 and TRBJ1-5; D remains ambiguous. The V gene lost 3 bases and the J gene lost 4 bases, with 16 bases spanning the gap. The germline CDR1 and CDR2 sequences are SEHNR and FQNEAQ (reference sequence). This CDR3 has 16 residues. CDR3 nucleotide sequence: TGTGCCAGCAGCTTGTACCTTGCTACTTCAAATCAGCCCCAGCATTTT. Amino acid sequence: CASSLYLATSNQPQHF.

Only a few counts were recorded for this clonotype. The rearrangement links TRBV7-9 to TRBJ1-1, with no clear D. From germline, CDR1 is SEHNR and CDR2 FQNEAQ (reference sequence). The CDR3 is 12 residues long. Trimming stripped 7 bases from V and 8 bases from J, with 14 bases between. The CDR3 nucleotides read TGTGCCAGCACCCCAGTCGTTCTAGAAGCTTTCTTT. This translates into CASTPVVLEAFF.

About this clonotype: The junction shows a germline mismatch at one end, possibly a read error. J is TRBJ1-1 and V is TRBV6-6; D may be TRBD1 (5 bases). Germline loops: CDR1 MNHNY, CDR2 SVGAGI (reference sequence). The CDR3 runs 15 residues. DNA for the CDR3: TGTGCCAGCAGTTACGAGGGGAGAGGGAACGCTGAAGCTTTCTTT. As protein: CASSYEGRGNAEAFF.

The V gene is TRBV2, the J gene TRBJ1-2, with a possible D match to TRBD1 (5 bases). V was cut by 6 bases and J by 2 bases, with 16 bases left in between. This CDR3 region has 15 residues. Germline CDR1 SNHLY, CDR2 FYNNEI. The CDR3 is CASSVEGRGNYGYTF. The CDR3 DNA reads TGTGCCAGCAGCGTTGAAGGGAGGGGCAACTATGGCTACACCTTC.

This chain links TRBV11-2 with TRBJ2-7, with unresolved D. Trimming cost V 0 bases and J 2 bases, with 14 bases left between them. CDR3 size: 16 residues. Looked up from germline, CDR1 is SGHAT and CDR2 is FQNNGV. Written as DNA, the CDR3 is TGTGCCAGCAGCTTAGATAGGTACTCGGGCCCCTACGAGCAGTACTTC. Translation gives CASSLDRYSGPYEQYF.

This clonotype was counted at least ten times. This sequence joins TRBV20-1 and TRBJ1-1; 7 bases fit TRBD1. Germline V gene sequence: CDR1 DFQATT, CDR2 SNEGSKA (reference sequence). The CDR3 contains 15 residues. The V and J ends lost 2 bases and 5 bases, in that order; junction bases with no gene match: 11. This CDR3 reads CSARPDRAKDTEAFF. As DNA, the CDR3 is TGCAGTGCTAGACCCGACAGGGCCAAGGATACTGAAGCTTTCTTT.

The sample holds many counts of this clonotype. Here the CDR3 reads CASSSQHYEKLFF. The CDR3 nucleotides read TGTGCCAGTAGTAGTCAGCACTATGAAAAACTGTTTTTT. The chain uses TRBV19 and TRBJ1-4; D uncertain. Germline V gene sequence: CDR1 LNHDA, CDR2 SQIVND (reference sequence). The CDR3 is 13 residues long. Trimming shortened V by 4 bases and J by 6 bases, and 9 bases separated the two germline ends.

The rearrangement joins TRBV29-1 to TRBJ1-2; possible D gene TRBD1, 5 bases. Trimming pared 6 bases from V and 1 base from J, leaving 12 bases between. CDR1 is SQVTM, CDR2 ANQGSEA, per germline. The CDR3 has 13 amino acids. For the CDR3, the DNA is TGCAGCGTCCGGACACAGAGTAACTATGGCTACACCTTC. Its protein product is CSVRTQSNYGYTF.

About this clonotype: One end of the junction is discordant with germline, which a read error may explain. CDR3 in amino acids: CASSSRTGHTSSYEQYF. The CDR3 DNA sequence: TGTGCCAGTAGCTCAAGAACGGGACACACTTCCTCCTACGAGCAGTACTTC. The rearrangement joins TRBV7-2 to TRBJ2-7, with a weak D call TRBD1 (6 bases). Germline-derived CDR1 and CDR2 are SGHTA and FQGNSA. The length of the CDR3 is 17 residues.

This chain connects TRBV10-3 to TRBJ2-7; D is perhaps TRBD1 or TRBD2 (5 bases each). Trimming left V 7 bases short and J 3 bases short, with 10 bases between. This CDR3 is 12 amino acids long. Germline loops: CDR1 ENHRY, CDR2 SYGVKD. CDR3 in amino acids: CAITGTGYEQYF. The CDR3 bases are TGTGCCATCACTGGGACGGGCTACGAGCAGTACTTC.

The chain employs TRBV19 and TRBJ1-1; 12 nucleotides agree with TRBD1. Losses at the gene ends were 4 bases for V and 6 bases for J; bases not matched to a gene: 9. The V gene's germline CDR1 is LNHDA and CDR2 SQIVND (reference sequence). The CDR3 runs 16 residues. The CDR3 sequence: CASSTRDRGLRSEAFF. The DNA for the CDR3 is TGTGCCAGTAGTACACGGGACAGGGGGCTTCGATCTGAAGCTTTCTTT. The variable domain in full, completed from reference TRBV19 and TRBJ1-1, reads DGGITQSPKYLFRKEGQNVTLSCEQNLNHDAMYWYRQDPGQGLRLIYYSQIVNDFQKGDIAEGYSVSREKKESFPLTVTSAQKNPTAFYLCASSTRDRGLRSEAFFGQGTRLTVV.

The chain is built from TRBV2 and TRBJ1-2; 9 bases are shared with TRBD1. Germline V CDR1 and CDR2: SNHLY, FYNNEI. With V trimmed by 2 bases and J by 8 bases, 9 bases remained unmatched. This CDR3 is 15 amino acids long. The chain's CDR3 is CASSEWDRVYEGYTF. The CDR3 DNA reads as TGTGCCAGCAGTGAATGGGACAGGGTCTACGAGGGCTACACCTTC.

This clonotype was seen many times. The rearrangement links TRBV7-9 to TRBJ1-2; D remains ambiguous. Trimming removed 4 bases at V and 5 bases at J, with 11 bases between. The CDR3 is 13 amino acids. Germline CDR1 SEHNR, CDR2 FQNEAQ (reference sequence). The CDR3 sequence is CASSSTTAYGYTF. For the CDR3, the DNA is TGTGCCAGCAGCTCAACGACTGCATATGGCTACACCTTC.

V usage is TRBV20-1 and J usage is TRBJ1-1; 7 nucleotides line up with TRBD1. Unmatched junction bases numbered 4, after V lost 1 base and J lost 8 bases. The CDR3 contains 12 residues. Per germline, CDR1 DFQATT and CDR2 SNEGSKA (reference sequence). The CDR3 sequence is CSARGTGEEAFF. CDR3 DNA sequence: TGCAGTGCTAGAGGGACAGGAGAAGAAGCTTTCTTT.

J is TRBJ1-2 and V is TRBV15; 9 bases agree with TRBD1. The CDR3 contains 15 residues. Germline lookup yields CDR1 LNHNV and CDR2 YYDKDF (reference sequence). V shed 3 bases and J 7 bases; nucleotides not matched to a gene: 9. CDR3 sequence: CATSSVAQGAGGYTF. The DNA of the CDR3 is TGTGCCACCAGCAGCGTAGCACAGGGGGCTGGTGGCTACACCTTC.